What follows are 21 T cell receptor beta chains derived from one specimen sequenced in a study of shared clonotypes between healthy human individuals. Some clones are missing from TCRdb's copy, which holds only in-frame ones; the method was immunoSEQ multiplex PCR. This table has around 700,000 clones, 60% to 80% appearing once. Sequencing used memory CD4+ T cells sorted from blood. Stated subset: CD45RA-negative fraction. The receptor set was obtained from a woman aged 25 to 39 in good health.

The V call is TRBV11-2, the J call TRBJ2-2; 10 bases line up with TRBD2. Germline V gene sequence: CDR1 SGHAT, CDR2 FQNNGV. V shed 6 bases, J shed 6 bases, and the junction held 10 bases outside the gene matches. CDR3 length: 16 amino acids. The chain's CDR3 is CASRPDSGRRAGELFF. CDR3 DNA sequence: TGTGCCAGCAGACCCGATAGCGGGAGGAGAGCCGGGGAGCTGTTTTTT. Complete variable domain (other parts from reference TRBV11-2 and TRBJ2-2): EAGVAQSPRYKIIEKRQSVAFWCNPISGHATLYWYQQILGQGPKLLIQFQNNGVVDDSQLPKDRFSAERLKGVDSTLKIQPAKLEDSAVYLCASRPDSGRRAGELFFGEGSRLTVL.

The J gene is TRBJ1-3, the V gene TRBV6-6; D remains ambiguous. CDR1 is MNHNY, CDR2 SVGAGI, per germline (reference sequence). Between the trimmed V and J ends, which lost 5 bases and 2 bases, there was a span of 10 bases. This CDR3 comprises 14 residues. The CDR3 DNA reads TGTGCCAGCAGTCGAGACAATACTGGAAACACCATATATTTT. It encodes CASSRDNTGNTIYF.

The gene calls are TRBV5-4 and TRBJ2-7; D is undetermined. CDR3 length: 13 residues. Germline CDR1 SGHNT, CDR2 YYREEE (reference sequence). V was shortened by 4 bases and J by 6 bases, with 14 bases between the two germline ends. CDR3 nucleotide sequence: TGTGCCAGCAGCCATGCTCGCGGACGCGAGCAGTACTTC. Translating gives CASSHARGREQYF.

The J gene is TRBJ2-5, the V gene TRBV18; 7 bases are a match to TRBD1. The CDR3 spans 14 residues. CDR1 is KGHSH, CDR2 LQKENI, per germline. With 4 bases clipped from V and 5 bases from J, the junction kept 7 bases outside the gene matches. The CDR3 sequence is CASSRYTGVETQYF. DNA of the CDR3: TGTGCCAGCTCACGGTACACAGGGGTGGAGACCCAGTACTTC.

The chain uses TRBV19 and TRBJ2-7, with 12 bases that match TRBD2. The V segment lost 5 bases and the J segment 5 bases; nucleotides outside the gene matches: 7. The CDR3 length is 15 residues. From germline, CDR1 is LNHDA and CDR2 SQIVND (reference sequence). DNA for the CDR3: TGTGCCAGTAGTTCTAGCGGGAGGGCCGGCCACGAGCAGTACTTC. The encoded protein is CASSSSGRAGHEQYF.

V usage is TRBV9 and J usage is TRBJ1-3; D is possibly TRBD1 (6 bases). V lost 4 bases and J lost 0, with 14 bases in between. Looked up from germline, CDR1 is SGDLS and CDR2 is YYNGEE. CDR3 size: 16 residues. CDR3 bases: TGTGCCAGCAGCACGACAGGCGTATTCTCTGGAAACACCATATATTTT. It yields the protein CASSTTGVFSGNTIYF.

This clone was picked up a small number of times. The same CDR3 can be traced to other DNA sequences in this sample. The CDR3 DNA sequence: TGTGCCAGCAGCCAGGATCCGGACAGGGGGCTGTACGAGCAGTACTTC. Protein sequence: CASSQDPDRGLYEQYF. The V and J genes are TRBV4-2 and TRBJ2-7, with 11 positions matching TRBD1. Germline CDR1 reads LGHNA; CDR2 reads YNFKEQ. The ends lost 3 bases at V and 4 bases at J; junction bases unmatched: 8. The CDR3 loop spans 16 amino acids.

The chain combines TRBV4-1 with TRBJ1-2, with D possibly being TRBD1 (5 bases). CDR1 is MGHRA, CDR2 YSYEKL, per germline. V was clipped by 1 base and J by 8 bases, with 20 bases between them. CDR3 length: 16 residues. CDR3 DNA: TGCGCCAGCAGCCAAGCACCCAGACAAAGACAGCAGGGCTACACCTTC. It translates to CASSQAPRQRQQGYTF.

The chain uses TRBV5-1 and TRBJ1-2, with D unresolved. CDR3 length equals 14 residues. Germline V gene sequence: CDR1 SGHRS, CDR2 YFSETQ. Trimming took off 0 bases at V and 2 bases at J, with 8 bases between the two ends. The CDR3 region is CASSLAGFNYGYTF. The CDR3 DNA sequence: TGCGCCAGCAGCTTGGCGGGATTCAACTATGGCTACACCTTC.

The chain employs TRBV19 and TRBJ1-5, with no clear D. V lost 5 bases, J lost 0 bases, and 17 bases lay in between. CDR1 is LNHDA, CDR2 SQIVND, per germline (reference sequence). This CDR3 is built from 17 residues. CDR3 in amino acids: CASSSKSPADSNQPQHF. DNA of the CDR3: TGTGCCAGTAGTTCAAAGTCCCCCGCGGATAGCAATCAGCCCCAGCATTTT.

Comments on this clone: This sample includes further DNA sequences coding for the same CDR3. The genes are TRBV19 and TRBJ1-3, with a weak D call TRBD1 (5 bases). The CDR3 totals 16 residues. CDR1 and CDR2 (germline): LNHDA, SQIVND (reference sequence). V was pared by 4 bases and J by 0 bases, with 13 bases between. CDR3 sequence reads: CASSTPGRSSGNTIYF. DNA for the CDR3: TGTGCCAGTAGTACCCCGGGACGGAGCTCTGGAAACACCATATATTTT.

J is TRBJ2-1 and V is TRBV6-5; 7 bases fit TRBD2. Unmatched junction bases numbered 5, after V lost 6 bases and J lost 9 bases. This CDR3 has 12 residues. Per germline, CDR1 MNHEY and CDR2 SVGAGI. The CDR3 bases are TGTGCCAGCAGCCCGAGGGAGGGTGAGCAGTTCTTC. Translating it yields CASSPREGEQFF.

DNA of the CDR3: TGTGCCAGCAGCCCCGGAAGTTACGTGAATGAGCAGTTCTTC. It specifies CASSPGSYVNEQFF. This chain connects TRBV7-3 to TRBJ2-1, with D unresolved. The V and J ends lost 5 bases and 7 bases respectively, with 15 bases between them. Per the germline V gene, CDR1 is SGHTA and CDR2 is FQGTGA. CDR3 size: 14 residues.

The V gene is TRBV5-6, the J gene TRBJ1-3, with D possibly TRBD1 on 6 matching bases. Germline CDR1 and CDR2: SGHDT and YYEEEE. The CDR3 has 14 residues. The V end lost 1 base, the J end lost 8 bases, and 13 bases lay between the germline ends. The CDR3 nucleotides read TGTGCCAGCAGCTTGACAGGGCGGTTCCACACCATATATTTT. Its protein product is CASSLTGRFHTIYF.

The chain links TRBV19 to TRBJ2-2; a possible D gene is TRBD2 (6 bases). Germline values: CDR1 LNHDA, CDR2 SQIVND (reference sequence). This CDR3 comprises 17 residues. V lost 9 bases, J lost 6 bases, and 26 bases lay in between. This CDR3 is CARLGLGPNWRAGELFF. In DNA form, the CDR3 reads TGTGCCAGATTGGGGTTAGGTCCCAACTGGAGGGCCGGGGAGCTGTTTTTT.

This clone has only one observation. This sequence joins TRBV7-2 and TRBJ1-5, with 7 bases lining up with TRBD1. CDR1 is SGHTA, CDR2 FQGNSA, per germline. The length of the CDR3 is 13 residues. V trimming: 5 bases; J trimming: 11 bases; junction bases outside the gene matches: 9. The CDR3 sequence is CASSTFPGQAQHF. The CDR3 DNA follows: TGTGCCAGCAGCACATTTCCAGGACAGGCCCAGCATTTT.

This chain connects TRBV11-2 to TRBJ1-1; D may be TRBD1 (6 bases). The V end was cut by 7 bases, the J end by 4 bases, with 16 bases between. Germline CDR1 is SGHAT and CDR2 is FQNNGV. This CDR3 spans 14 amino acids. CDR3 residues: CASTHPGGGTEAFF. DNA of the CDR3: TGTGCCAGCACCCATCCGGGAGGGGGCACTGAAGCTTTCTTT.

The chain recombines TRBV9 with TRBJ2-7, with TRBD1 matching 7 bases. Germline V gene data show CDR1 as SGDLS and CDR2 as YYNGEE. CDR3 length: 15 residues. Trimming cost V 3 bases and J 3 bases; bases outside gene matches: 9. The CDR3 loop is CASSEGQGVNYEQYF. Written as DNA, the CDR3 is TGTGCCAGCAGCGAGGGCCAGGGGGTTAACTACGAGCAGTACTTC.

Points on this clone: At the DNA level, this CDR3 is encoded by other sequences in the same sample as well. V is TRBV30 and J is TRBJ1-3; a weak D match, TRBD1 (6 bases). Germline-derived CDR1 and CDR2 are GTSNPN and SVGIG (reference sequence). The CDR3 runs to 14 residues. V lost 0 bases and J lost 3, with 9 bases in between. The CDR3: CAWSVGGGGNTIYF. CDR3 in DNA: TGTGCCTGGAGTGTAGGGGGGGGTGGAAACACCATATATTTT.

The J gene is TRBJ2-6, the V gene TRBV7-8; 9 bases line up with TRBD1. The V gene end was trimmed by 4 bases and the J gene end by 0 bases; junction bases not matched to a gene: 7. The CDR3 runs to 18 residues. The germline V gene encodes CDR1 SGHVS and CDR2 FQNEAQ. This CDR3 reads CASSSQGARFSGANVLTF. Written as DNA, the CDR3 is TGTGCCAGCAGCTCACAGGGGGCCCGGTTCTCTGGGGCCAACGTCCTGACTTTC.

This clone was seen more than once but under ten times. The CDR3 sequence: CASSRQGYTEAFF. The CDR3 DNA is TGTGCCAGCAGTCGACAAGGCTACACTGAAGCTTTCTTT. This chain connects TRBV11-3 to TRBJ1-1; D unresolved. The CDR3 covers 13 residues. V lost 6 bases and J lost 3, with 11 bases in between. Germline V gives CDR1 SGHNT, CDR2 YENEEA.